These 31 T cell receptor beta chains came from one sample sequenced in a study of cytomegalovirus exposure and HLA in healthy donors. The PCR ran on 60 Vbeta and 13 Jbeta primers. Method: immunoSEQ multiplex PCR; TCRdb's copy keeps in-frame clones and lacks some. The table lists 150,000 to 190,000 clones, roughly 75% of them singletons. Sequenced input: PBMCs. The receptors stem from a man between 18 and 35 years old in good health and CMV-seronegative.

A remark on this clone: One end of the junction does not line up with germline, which may come from a read error. The V gene is TRBV13, the J gene TRBJ1-1; D is possibly TRBD1 (5 bases). The CDR3 contains 15 residues. The germline V gene encodes CDR1 PRHDT and CDR2 FYEKMQ (reference sequence). The CDR3 nucleotides read TGTGTCAGCAGCTTAGGGGCGCGGAGGAGCACTGAAGCTTTCTTT. Residues: CVSSLGARRSTEAFF.

V is TRBV4-3 and J is TRBJ2-1, with D perhaps matching TRBD2 (5 bases). Per the germline V gene, CDR1 is LGHNA and CDR2 is YSLEER. CDR3 length: 15 amino acids. V lost 1 base to trimming and J lost 9 bases, with 16 bases between them. This chain's CDR3 is CASSQGGSAGGEQFF. CDR3 nucleotides: TGCGCCAGCAGCCAAGGAGGTAGCGCAGGCGGTGAGCAGTTCTTC.

This clone is a singleton in its sample. This CDR3 reads CASSLAGEAYEQYF. CDR3 DNA: TGTGCCAGCAGCTTAGCGGGGGAGGCCTACGAGCAGTACTTC. The chain links TRBV7-6 to TRBJ2-7; the D gene is possibly TRBD2 (6 bases). The V gene's germline CDR1 is SGHVS and CDR2 FNYEAQ. Trimming took 0 bases from V and 2 from J, leaving 8 bases between them. This CDR3 comprises 14 residues.

This clone was counted only a few times. The chain has TRBV27 and TRBJ1-1, with D tentatively TRBD1 (5 bases). The CDR3 covers 14 residues. Trimming removed 2 bases from V and 0 bases from J, with 7 bases in between. Germline V gives CDR1 MNHEY, CDR2 SMNVEV (reference sequence). In DNA form, the CDR3 reads TGTGCCAGCAGTTTACAGGGTCTGAACACTGAAGCTTTCTTT. Encoded protein: CASSLQGLNTEAFF.

This chain connects TRBV18 to TRBJ1-2; 9 bases line up with TRBD1. The CDR3 spans 15 residues. V trimming: 3 bases; J trimming: 8 bases; junction bases outside the gene matches: 10. The germline gives CDR1 KGHSH, CDR2 LQKENI. Written as DNA, the CDR3 is TGTGCCAGCTCACCGATCGAGGGACAGGGTAACGGCTACACCTTC. Translating it yields CASSPIEGQGNGYTF.

The sample holds a few counts of this clone. The germline gene is not matched at one end of the junction; a read error may be the cause. This chain links TRBV4-3 with TRBJ1-5, with a possible D match to TRBD1 (5 bases). This CDR3 region has 13 residues. Germline V gene lookup returns CDR1 LGHNA and CDR2 YSLEER. The CDR3 here is CASSQEVGQRQHF. CDR3 coding DNA: TGCGCCAGCAGCCAAGAGGTGGGGCAGCGCCAGCATTTT.

This chain joins TRBV6-1 and TRBJ1-5; 7 bases map to TRBD1. This CDR3 is built from 15 residues. Germline trimming cut 3 bases from V and 4 bases from J; bases unmatched to any gene: 6. Germline CDR1 MNHNS, CDR2 SASEGT. The CDR3 loop reads CASSDGGQNNQPQHF. Written as DNA, the CDR3 is TGTGCCAGCAGTGACGGGGGACAGAATAATCAGCCCCAGCATTTT.

The rearrangement uses TRBV5-4 and TRBJ2-2, with D uncertain. Trimming removed 10 bases at V and 5 bases at J, with 15 bases between. The CDR3 totals 13 residues. CDR1 SGHNT and CDR2 YYREEE come from the germline V gene (reference sequence). The CDR3 DNA reads as TGTGCCTCCACGGGTCTGAGGACCGGGGAGCTGTTTTTT. Protein sequence: CASTGLRTGELFF.

The rearrangement joins TRBV5-6 to TRBJ2-2; D may be TRBD1 (5 bases). In germline, CDR1 is SGHDT, CDR2 YYEEEE. Trimming shortened V by 0 bases and J by 9 bases, and 12 bases separated the two germline ends. CDR3 length: 14 amino acids. CDR3 protein: CASSLAGWGRELFF. The CDR3 region has the DNA TGTGCCAGCAGCTTGGCCGGATGGGGCAGGGAGCTGTTTTTT.

The chain joins TRBV5-1 to TRBJ2-7; TRBD2 aligns across 10 bases. CDR3 length: 15 amino acids. CDR1 and CDR2 from the germline V gene are SGHRS and YFSETQ. V shed 3 bases and J 5 bases; nucleotides not matched to a gene: 8. CDR3 protein: CASSSLAGVRDEQYF. CDR3 sequence (DNA): TGCGCCAGCAGCTCCCTAGCGGGAGTTCGCGACGAGCAGTACTTC.

V and J are TRBV27 and TRBJ2-2; 8 bases are shared with TRBD1. Trimming at V came to 8 bases and at J to 4 bases, leaving 12 bases not matched to a gene. CDR1 is MNHEY and CDR2 is SMNVEV in the germline V gene (reference sequence). The length of the CDR3 is 16 residues. The CDR3 reads CASGTWTGWGTGELFF. As DNA, the CDR3 is TGTGCCAGCGGCACCTGGACAGGGTGGGGCACCGGGGAGCTGTTTTTT.

V usage is TRBV11-3 and J usage is TRBJ1-5; 9 nucleotides match TRBD1. Germline V lookup: CDR1 SGHNT, CDR2 YENEEA. V lost 1 base, J lost 7 bases, and 11 bases stayed unmatched. The CDR3 is 17 residues long. CDR3 DNA: TGTGCCAGCAGCTTAGTCCCCACGGGACAGGGTCGGCAGCCCCAGCATTTT. Its translation: CASSLVPTGQGRQPQHF.

The chain links TRBV5-6 to TRBJ2-5; D is ambiguous. The better agreement between TRBJ2-7 and the DNA end casts doubt on the J call. The germline V gene encodes CDR1 SGHDT and CDR2 YYEEEE. This CDR3 spans 14 amino acids. CDR3 protein: CASSLGGLTYEQYF. DNA for the CDR3: TGTGCCAGCAGCTTAGGCGGTTTGACCTACGAGCAGTACTTC.

CDR3: CASSSAGHSSYEQYF. The CDR3 coding sequence is TGTGCCAGCTCATCAGCGGGACATAGCTCCTACGAGCAGTACTTC. J is TRBJ2-7 and V is TRBV18; a possible D gene is TRBD2 (7 bases). CDR3 size: 15 residues. Germline V gene lookup returns CDR1 KGHSH and CDR2 LQKENI. The V end lost 5 bases, the J end lost 0 bases, and 14 bases lay between the germline ends.

Of note for this clone: In the same sample, other DNA sequences code for this CDR3. The chain uses TRBV12-2 and TRBJ2-3; TRBD2 is the table's D call, not checked against the DNA. TRBV12-2 is an annotated pseudogene. There are 16 residues in the CDR3. The CDR3 here is CASRNILGLHTDTQYF. CDR3 nucleotides: TGTGCAAGTCGCAACATTTTAGGACTACACACAGATACGCAGTATTTT.

V and J are TRBV6-5 and TRBJ2-2; 10 nucleotides agree with TRBD2. With 8 bases clipped from V and 4 bases from J, the junction kept 7 bases outside the gene matches. The CDR3 covers 15 residues. Germline CDR1 reads MNHEY; CDR2 reads SVGAGI. DNA for the CDR3: TGTGCCAGCTCTGTAGCGGGAGGTACCACCGGGGAGCTGTTTTTT. It yields the protein CASSVAGGTTGELFF.

The CDR3 sequence is CASGAHKGNTGELFF. CDR3 DNA: TGTGCCAGCGGGGCCCACAAGGGGAACACCGGGGAGCTGTTTTTT. The chain employs TRBV2 and TRBJ2-2, with a weak D call TRBD1 (5 bases). Germline V gene data show CDR1 as SNHLY and CDR2 as FYNNEI. The CDR3 extends over 15 amino acids. V lost 8 bases, J lost 1 base, and 14 bases lay in between.

The rearrangement links TRBV19 to TRBJ2-7, with 9 bases aligning to TRBD2. V was clipped by 6 bases and J by 3 bases; unmatched bases: 6. The CDR3 runs 14 residues. Germline values: CDR1 LNHDA, CDR2 SQIVND (reference sequence). CDR3 sequence (DNA): TGTGCCAGTAGCACGTTAGCGGGAGACTACGAGCAGTACTTC. As protein: CASSTLAGDYEQYF.

This clone showed up just a few times. As DNA, the CDR3 is TGTGCCAGTAGTTTTCAATATGGCTACACCTTC. Protein sequence: CASSFQYGYTF. The genes are TRBV19 and TRBJ1-2; no firm D call. V lost 5 bases, J lost 5 bases, and 6 bases lay in between. The CDR3 is 11 amino acids. The germline gives CDR1 LNHDA, CDR2 SQIVND (reference sequence). The full variable domain, completed using reference TRBV19 and TRBJ1-2, is DGGITQSPKYLFRKEGQNVTLSCEQNLNHDAMYWYRQDPGQGLRLIYYSQIVNDFQKGDIAEGYSVSREKKESFPLTVTSAQKNPTAFYLCASSFQYGYTFGSGTRLTVV.

The chain uses TRBV7-2 and TRBJ1-1; 7 nucleotides align to TRBD1. The V gene end was trimmed by 4 bases and the J gene end by 7 bases; junction bases not matched to a gene: 9. The CDR3 is made up of 14 amino acids. Per the germline V gene, CDR1 is SGHTA and CDR2 is FQGNSA. The CDR3 here is CASSSGQEASEAFF. CDR3 bases: TGTGCCAGCAGCTCCGGACAGGAGGCAAGTGAAGCTTTCTTT.

The sample holds one count of this clone. The chain is built from TRBV7-2 and TRBJ1-2; the D gene is possibly TRBD1 (5 bases). Germline CDR1 SGHTA, CDR2 FQGNSA. The V end was cut by 4 bases, the J end by 2 bases, with 17 bases between. The CDR3 contains 16 residues. DNA of the CDR3: TGTGCCAGCAGCTCCAGCCGGATCGGGGGAAACTATGGCTACACCTTC. The encoded protein is CASSSSRIGGNYGYTF.

The genes are TRBV27 and TRBJ1-5; 10 bases agree with TRBD1. Germline loops: CDR1 MNHEY, CDR2 SMNVEV (reference sequence). The CDR3 sequence is 14 residues long. The V and J ends lost 6 bases and 7 bases, in that order; junction bases with no gene match: 6. The DNA of the CDR3 is TGTGCCAGCAGCGCGACAGGGGGCTTGCAGCCCCAGCATTTT. This translates into CASSATGGLQPQHF.

The chain links TRBV7-8 to TRBJ2-1, with 8 bases matching TRBD2. V gave up 8 bases and J gave up 3 bases; unmatched junction bases: 6. The CDR3 contains 14 residues. Per the germline V gene, CDR1 is SGHVS and CDR2 is FQNEAQ. The CDR3 bases are TGTGCCAGCGGGGCTAGCGGGCGCTACAATGAGCAGTTCTTC. Translating gives CASGASGRYNEQFF.

The chain uses TRBV7-2 and TRBJ2-2, with D perhaps TRBD2 (6 bases). CDR3 length: 13 amino acids. The germline gives CDR1 SGHTA, CDR2 FQGNSA. The V end was cut by 4 bases, the J end by 6 bases, with 9 bases between. The CDR3, as DNA: TGTGCCAGCAGCTGGGGGAGGTCCGGGGAGCTGTTTTTT. This gives the protein CASSWGRSGELFF.

CDR3 in DNA: TGTGCCAGCAGCTTTGGGACTAGCGGGGGGTCCTCCTACGAGCAGTACTTC. Its protein is CASSFGTSGGSSYEQYF. V usage is TRBV5-4 and J usage is TRBJ2-7, with 15 bases matching TRBD2. In germline, CDR1 is SGHNT, CDR2 YYREEE (reference sequence). The CDR3 consists of 17 residues. V was pared by 2 bases and J by 0 bases, with 3 bases of the junction left unmatched.

The rearrangement uses TRBV4-1 and TRBJ2-7, with unresolved D. The CDR3 spans 15 residues. Per germline, CDR1 MGHRA and CDR2 YSYEKL. Trimming took off 1 base at V and 3 bases at J, with 13 bases between the two ends. CDR3 in amino acids: CASSQVPAEDYEQYF. In DNA, the CDR3 is TGCGCCAGCAGCCAAGTCCCCGCCGAGGACTACGAGCAGTACTTC.

Only a few counts were recorded for this clone. The chain has TRBV6-5 and TRBJ2-7; 7 bases are shared with TRBD2. Germline V gives CDR1 MNHEY, CDR2 SVGAGI. With V trimmed by 0 bases and J by 5 bases, 4 bases remained unmatched. This CDR3 has 14 residues. The CDR3 DNA sequence: TGTGCCAGCAGTTACTCTGTGGCGGGGGACGAGCAGTACTTC. The encoded protein is CASSYSVAGDEQYF.

The sample holds a few counts of this clone. The chain links TRBV11-2 to TRBJ2-3, with D perhaps TRBD2 (6 bases). The germline gives CDR1 SGHAT, CDR2 FQNNGV. Trimming removed 5 bases from V and 2 bases from J, with 23 bases in between. This CDR3 has 18 residues. CDR3: CASSPSGTLRGPTDTQYF. CDR3 coding DNA: TGTGCCAGCAGCCCATCCGGGACTCTGAGGGGCCCCACAGATACGCAGTATTTT.

In its sample, this clone was seen once. This rearrangement joins TRBV2 to TRBJ1-4; possible D gene TRBD1, 5 bases. Germline V CDR1 and CDR2: SNHLY, FYNNEI. The CDR3 length is 13 residues. The ends were cut back, 9 bases at V and 4 bases at J, with 12 bases in the middle. CDR3 in DNA: TGTGCCAGACAGGAAATAAATAATGAAAAACTGTTTTTT. It codes for CARQEINNEKLFF.

The chain employs TRBV18 and TRBJ1-4; no clear D gene. The germline V gene has CDR1 KGHSH and CDR2 LQKENI. V was trimmed by 3 bases and J by 5 bases, leaving 7 bases between them. The CDR3 spans 13 residues. CDR3 residues: CASSPGWNEKLFF. The CDR3 DNA reads as TGTGCCAGCTCACCCGGGTGGAATGAAAAACTGTTTTTT.

The chain joins TRBV9 to TRBJ2-1; 9 nucleotides match TRBD1. The V gene's germline CDR1 is SGDLS and CDR2 YYNGEE. The junction had 11 bases not matched to a gene; V was cut back by 4 bases and J by 3 bases. CDR3 size: 17 residues. In DNA, the CDR3 is TGTGCCAGCAGCCCCTCGGCCGGGACAGGGTACTACAATGAGCAGTTCTTC. This encodes CASSPSAGTGYYNEQFF.